This TCR beta chain was documented in a study of blood T cells in healthy people across ages. Donors gave around 9.3 milliliters of peripheral blood apiece. Germline V lookup: CDR1 SNHLY, CDR2 FYNNEI. The length of the CDR3 is 16 residues. V was clipped by 4 bases and J by 0 bases, with 13 bases between them. Together with a sample-barcoded 5' primer, a J-beta primer mix was included in a second PCR lasting about 6 to 12 cycles. MiXCR, applied by TCRdb to the 5' RACE reads, yields one record per CDR3 protein. This repertoire shows around 1.5 million distinct CDR3 sequences, around 39% found once; its top ten account for 6.5% to 10%.

This chain uses TRBV2 with TRBJ2-1; possibly TRBD1 for D (5 bases). Sequencing used blood. The clonotype originates from a woman aged 18-29 years in good health. The CDR3, as DNA: TGTGCCAGCAGTGCCCTGGCAGGGCGCTCCTACAATGAGCAGTTCTTC. This sequence encodes CASSALAGRSYNEQFF.